The rows below give T cell receptor beta chains drawn from one sample of a study of cytomegalovirus exposure and HLA in healthy donors. Measured with immunoSEQ multiplex PCR; TCRdb has only the in-frame clones, and not every one. The data hold approximately 250,000 clones, with just under 80% observed a single time. Input material: PBMCs. The source of these receptors is a boy aged 5-17 years in good health and CMV-seronegative. Both conserved end residues are trimmed from each CDR3. The size entry is marked missing in some rows and otherwise reads once, few, many or a size class.

ASSLGGTGREQY,.,TRBV13,TRBJ2-7
ASSPLAGYQETQY,.,TRBV19,TRBJ2-5
AVTGLAGRVNTGELF,.,TRBV11-2,TRBJ2-2
ASSQETLGSPLH,.,TRBV4-1,TRBJ1-6
ASSSSRDYHSNEQF,.,TRBV11-3,TRBJ2-1
ASSNSGGSTDTQY,.,TRBV6-1,TRBJ2-3
ASSLSRGDRPLH,.,TRBV5-4,TRBJ1-6
ASSPGQGLRNTIY,.,TRBV5-1,TRBJ1-3
ASSEDWTSGGNNEQF,few,TRBV13,TRBJ2-1
ASSSQSGQETQY,.,TRBV9,TRBJ2-5
ASSIVRGTNEKLF,.,TRBV19,TRBJ1-4
AWTKQGVRTEAF,.,TRBV30,TRBJ1-1
SVSGRAPDTQY,few,TRBV29-1,TRBJ2-3
ASSRTSGWSSYNEQF,few,TRBV27,TRBJ2-1
ASSGDRGLYGYT,.,TRBV19,TRBJ1-2
ASSKVPGTASGANVLT,.,TRBV5-4,TRBJ2-6
ASSLAGTQETQY,.,TRBV7-3,TRBJ2-5
ASTLRGGVNTEAF,.,TRBV6-5,TRBJ1-1
ASSGPGYGYT,.,TRBV25-1,TRBJ1-2
AISEDRSGEQY,.,TRBV10-3,TRBJ2-7
ASSAAQGAHTEAF,.,TRBV5-1,TRBJ1-1
ASSEETDTDTQY,.,TRBV10-1,TRBJ2-3
ASSLGARTPYGYT,.,TRBV7-9,TRBJ1-2
ASSTGLADYNEQF,.,TRBV5-1,TRBJ2-1
AWSPKGLVIHEQY,few,TRBV30,TRBJ2-7
AIGRIRDANTEAF,.,TRBV10-3,TRBJ1-1
ASSFGTSGGQETQY,.,TRBV5-1,TRBJ2-5
ASSPPGQGRHEQF,few,TRBV13,TRBJ2-1
ASSPLDRGLSEAF,.,TRBV5-1,TRBJ1-1
ASSLAGYGYT,.,TRBV28,TRBJ1-2
ASSGRGDIYNEQF,.,TRBV6-1,TRBJ2-1
ASSEPSGRGYEQF,.,TRBV10-1,TRBJ2-1
ASSGQGCEAF,few,TRBV10-1,TRBJ1-1
SGLAEYNEQF,.,TRBV29-1,TRBJ2-1
ASSTTQTGAYEQY,.,TRBV18,TRBJ2-7
ASVLLGTEQETQY,.,TRBV5-1,TRBJ2-5
AIMLEAGADYNEQF,.,TRBV10-3,TRBJ2-1
ASSVQPNYGYT,.,TRBV2,TRBJ1-2
ASSPRGQGSYEQY,.,TRBV5-1,TRBJ2-7
ASKGRGGKMNTEAF,.,TRBV19,TRBJ1-1
ASSLDLPRGYNEQF,.,TRBV5-8,TRBJ2-1
ASSLTPGSYEQY,.,TRBV27,TRBJ2-7
SAGTYRTDTQY,.,TRBV29-1,TRBJ2-3
ASSIAGNSPLH,.,TRBV19,TRBJ1-6
ASSSQGRDTEAF,.,TRBV27,TRBJ1-1
AISRPGQGSSGNTIY,.,TRBV10-3,TRBJ1-3
ASSWVPGHYNEQF,.,TRBV5-1,TRBJ2-1
ASSQDLRGEQF,few,TRBV14,TRBJ2-1
ASSIGEYGYT,.,TRBV19,TRBJ1-2
ASSESTPGPWSEQY,once,TRBV10-1,TRBJ2-7
AWSRGQLNQPQH,.,TRBV30,TRBJ1-5
ASSQDLRQGTSNQPQH,.,TRBV4-1,TRBJ1-5